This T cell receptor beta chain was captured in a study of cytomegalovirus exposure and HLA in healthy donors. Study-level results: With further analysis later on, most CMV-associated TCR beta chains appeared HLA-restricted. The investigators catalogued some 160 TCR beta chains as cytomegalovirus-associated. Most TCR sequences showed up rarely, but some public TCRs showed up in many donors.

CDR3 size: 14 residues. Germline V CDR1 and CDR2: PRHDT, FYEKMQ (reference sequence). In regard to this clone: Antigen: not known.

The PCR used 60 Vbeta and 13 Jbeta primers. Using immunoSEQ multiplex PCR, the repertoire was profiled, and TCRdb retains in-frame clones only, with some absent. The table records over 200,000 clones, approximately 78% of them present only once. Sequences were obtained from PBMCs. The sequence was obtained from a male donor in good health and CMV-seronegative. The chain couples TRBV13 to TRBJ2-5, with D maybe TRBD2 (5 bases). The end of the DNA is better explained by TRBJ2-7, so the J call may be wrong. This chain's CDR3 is CASSLGSAVYEQYF. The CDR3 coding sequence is TGTGCCAGCAGCTTAGGTAGCGCCGTCTACGAGCAGTACTTC.